This TCR beta chain is from a study of identical twins. Findings and caveats of the study: Beta out-of-frame twin sharing showed a weaker excess.

The length of the CDR3 is 15 residues. Deletions cut 1 base from V and 5 bases from J, with 14 bases between. The germline CDR1 and CDR2 sequences are SGHRS and YFSETQ. This clonotype was recorded at least ten times. The antigen is unknown. TCRdb used MiXCR to reprocess the 5' RACE reads, holding one entry per CDR3 protein. This table has fewer than 800,000 distinct CDR3 sequences, 7.1% appearing once. This sample also appeared in a second study, on yellow fever vaccine responses in identical twins.

The TCR was taken from a woman between 18 and 29 years old in good health. The sequencing sample was made of PBMCs. The V and J genes are TRBV5-1 and TRBJ2-3, with D possibly being TRBD2 (5 bases). CDR3 bases: TGCGCCAGCAGCTTGATTCCGGGAATCGGAGATACGCAGTATTTT. Translating gives CASSLIPGIGDTQYF.